These 10 T cell receptor beta chains were sequenced from one sample in a study of blood T cell repertoires in COVID-19. Sequencing was performed with immunoSEQ multiplex PCR; in TCRdb, only in-frame clones are kept and a portion is missing. The sample has approximately 390,000 clones; about 90% are singletons. Sequenced input: peripheral blood. The receptor source for this set is a man between 18 and 29 years old with active or convalescent COVID-19.

This clone was observed a few times. This chain connects TRBV2 to TRBJ1-2, with D possibly matching TRBD1 (6 bases). This CDR3 has 14 amino acids. Deletions cut 11 bases from V and 1 base from J, with 17 bases between. The germline gives CDR1 SNHLY, CDR2 FYNNEI. The CDR3 DNA reads TGTGCCTCAAAGGAACAGGGATATAACTATGGCTACACCTTC. Amino acids: CASKEQGYNYGYTF.

This chain links TRBV11-2 with TRBJ2-7, with 12 bases matching TRBD1. The CDR3 contains 18 residues. Unmatched junction bases numbered 10, after V lost 4 bases and J lost 0 bases. CDR1 and CDR2 from the germline V gene are SGHAT and FQNNGV. CDR3 coding DNA: TGTGCCAGCAGCTCACAAGGGACAGGGGGCAAAAACTCCTACGAGCAGTACTTC. Translated: CASSSQGTGGKNSYEQYF.

Turning to this clone: The junction does not match germline at one end; this may be a read error. The chain links TRBV15 to TRBJ2-1, with TRBD2 as a possible D gene (6 bases). Germline CDR1 LNHNV, CDR2 YYDKDF (reference sequence). CDR3 size: 15 residues. CDR3 sequence: CATSRDSGGPNQQFF. For the CDR3, the DNA is TGTGCCACCAGCAGAGACAGTGGAGGGCCCAATCAGCAGTTCTTC.

In regard to this clone: One end of the junction fails to match germline, which may point to a read error. Here the CDR3 DNA reads TGTGCCAGCTCACCAATACGGGACTCCAACGAGCAGTACTTC. Its translation: CASSPIRDSNEQYF. This sequence joins TRBV18 and TRBJ2-7; D possibly corresponds to TRBD2 (6 bases). The CDR3 has 14 residues. From germline, CDR1 is KGHSH and CDR2 LQKENI.

V usage is TRBV4-1 and J usage is TRBJ2-5; D remains ambiguous. Trimming cost V 4 bases and J 0 bases, with 12 bases left between them. Germline assignment: CDR1 MGHRA and CDR2 YSYEKL. The CDR3 length is 15 residues. The CDR3 DNA is TGCGCCAGCAGCCCCGGTCCCCGTAACCAAGAGACCCAGTACTTC. It specifies CASSPGPRNQETQYF.

The chain has TRBV5-4 and TRBJ2-5, with D possibly TRBD1 on 8 matching bases. The CDR3 runs to 16 residues. V lost 4 bases and J 4 bases, leaving 20 bases between the germline ends. The germline V gene encodes CDR1 SGHNT and CDR2 YYREEE (reference sequence). The CDR3: CASSTGGRERRETQYF. In nucleotides, the CDR3 is TGTGCCAGCAGCACAGGGGGGAGGGAACGGAGAGAGACCCAGTACTTC. The entire variable domain, with the rest obtained from reference TRBV5-4 and TRBJ2-5, is as follows: ETGVTQSPTHLIKTRGQQVTLRCSSQSGHNTVSWYQQALGQGPQFIFQYYREEENGRGNFPPRFSGLQFPNYSSELNVNALELDDSALYLCASSTGGRERRETQYFGPGTRLLVL.

The gene calls are TRBV9 and TRBJ2-7; TRBD2 agrees at 7 bases. This CDR3 contains 16 residues. The germline CDR1 and CDR2 sequences are SGDLS and YYNGEE. J gave up 3 bases and V 4 bases, and 13 bases lay outside the gene matches. CDR3 sequence (DNA): TGTGCCAGCAGCCTAGGTAGGGCGGGAGAGAACTACGAGCAGTACTTC. Its protein product is CASSLGRAGENYEQYF.

The rearrangement joins TRBV5-6 to TRBJ2-7; TRBD2 matches at 8 bases. V gave up 4 bases and J gave up 1 base; unmatched junction bases: 4. CDR1 and CDR2 from the germline V gene are SGHDT and YYEEEE. The CDR3 length is 14 residues. This CDR3 is CASSKGLESYEQYF. CDR3 DNA sequence: TGTGCCAGCAGCAAGGGACTAGAGTCCTACGAGCAGTACTTC. The full variable domain, its missing parts supplied by reference TRBV5-6 and TRBJ2-7, is DAGVTQSPTHLIKTRGQQVTLRCSPKSGHDTVSWYQQALGQGPQFIFQYYEEEERQRGNFPDRFSGHQFPNYSSELNVNALLLGDSALYLCASSKGLESYEQYFGPGTRLTVT.

This clone has a count of ten or more. The CDR3 DNA reads as TGTGCCACCAGCAGAGATAGCGGGGGGGCCGATACGCAGTATTTT. It encodes CATSRDSGGADTQYF. The chain uses TRBV15 and TRBJ2-3; 11 bases align to TRBD2. Per the germline V gene, CDR1 is LNHNV and CDR2 is YYDKDF (reference sequence). J was trimmed by 6 bases and V by 0 bases; bases with no gene match: 2. This CDR3 comprises 15 residues.

The CDR3 sequence: CASSVGTGGWRTEAFF. CDR3 sequence (DNA): TGTGCCAGCAGCGTTGGGACAGGGGGCTGGAGGACTGAAGCTTTCTTT. The rearrangement joins TRBV9 to TRBJ1-1; 12 bases map to TRBD1. With 2 bases clipped from V and 5 bases from J, the junction kept 7 bases outside the gene matches. CDR1 and CDR2 from the germline V gene are SGDLS and YYNGEE. This CDR3 is 16 amino acids long.